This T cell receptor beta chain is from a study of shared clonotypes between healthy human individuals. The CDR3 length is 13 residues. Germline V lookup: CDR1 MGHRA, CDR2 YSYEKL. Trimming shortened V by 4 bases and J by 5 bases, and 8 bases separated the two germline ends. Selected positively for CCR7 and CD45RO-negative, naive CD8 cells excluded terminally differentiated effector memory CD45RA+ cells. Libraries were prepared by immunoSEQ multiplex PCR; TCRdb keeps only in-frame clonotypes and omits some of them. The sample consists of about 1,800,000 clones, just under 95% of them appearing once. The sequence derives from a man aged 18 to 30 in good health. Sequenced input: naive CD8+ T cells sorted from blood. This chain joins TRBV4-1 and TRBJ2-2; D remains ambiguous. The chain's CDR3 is CASSPKWTGELFF. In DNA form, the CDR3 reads TGCGCCAGCAGCCCCAAGTGGACCGGGGAGCTGTTTTTT.